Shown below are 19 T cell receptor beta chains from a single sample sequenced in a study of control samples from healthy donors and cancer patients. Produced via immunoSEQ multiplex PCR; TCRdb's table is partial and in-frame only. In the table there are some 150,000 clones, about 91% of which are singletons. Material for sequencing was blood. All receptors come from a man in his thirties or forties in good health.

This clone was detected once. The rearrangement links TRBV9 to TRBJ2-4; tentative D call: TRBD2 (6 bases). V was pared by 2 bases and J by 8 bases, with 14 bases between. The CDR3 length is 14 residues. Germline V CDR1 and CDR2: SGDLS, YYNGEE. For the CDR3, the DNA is TGTGCCAGCAGCGTCGGAGGGGCGGCGGACATTCAGTACTTC. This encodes CASSVGGAADIQYF.

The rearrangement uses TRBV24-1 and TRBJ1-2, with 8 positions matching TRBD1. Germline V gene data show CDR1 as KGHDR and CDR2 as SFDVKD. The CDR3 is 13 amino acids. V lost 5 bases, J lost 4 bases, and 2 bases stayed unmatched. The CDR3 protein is CATSGDRGYGYTF. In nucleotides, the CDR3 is TGTGCCACCAGTGGAGACAGGGGCTATGGCTACACCTTC.

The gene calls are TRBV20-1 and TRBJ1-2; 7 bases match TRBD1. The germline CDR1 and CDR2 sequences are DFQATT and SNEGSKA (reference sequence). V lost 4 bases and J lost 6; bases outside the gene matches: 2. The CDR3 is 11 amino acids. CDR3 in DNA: TGCAGTGCTACGACAGGGCATGGCTACACCTTC. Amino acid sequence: CSATTGHGYTF.

CDR3 sequence: CASSEAVPGNTIYF. The CDR3 DNA reads TGTGCCAGCAGTGAAGCTGTCCCTGGAAACACCATATATTTT. The chain carries TRBV2 and TRBJ1-3; D ambiguous. Looked up from germline, CDR1 is SNHLY and CDR2 is FYNNEI. Trimming removed 0 bases at V and 2 bases at J, with 5 bases between. The CDR3 covers 14 residues.

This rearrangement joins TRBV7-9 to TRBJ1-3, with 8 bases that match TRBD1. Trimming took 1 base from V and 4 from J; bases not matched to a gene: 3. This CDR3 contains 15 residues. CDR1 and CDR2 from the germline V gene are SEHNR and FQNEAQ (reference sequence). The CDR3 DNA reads TGTGCCAGCAGCTTAGTGGGACAGGAAGGAAACACCATATATTTT. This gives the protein CASSLVGQEGNTIYF.

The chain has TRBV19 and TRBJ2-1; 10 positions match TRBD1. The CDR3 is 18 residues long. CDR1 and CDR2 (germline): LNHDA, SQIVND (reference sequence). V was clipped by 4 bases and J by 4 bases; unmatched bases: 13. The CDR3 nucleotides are TGTGCCAGTAGTAGTTTTGAGGGACAGGGGAGGGTTTACAATGAGCAGTTCTTC. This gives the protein CASSSFEGQGRVYNEQFF.

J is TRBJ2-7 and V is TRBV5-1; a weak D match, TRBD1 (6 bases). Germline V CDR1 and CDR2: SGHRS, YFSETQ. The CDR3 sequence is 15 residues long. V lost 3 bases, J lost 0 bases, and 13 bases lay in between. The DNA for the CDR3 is TGCGCCAGCAGCTCCCCGGGACATCTCTCCTACGAGCAGTACTTC. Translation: CASSSPGHLSYEQYF.

CDR3 DNA: TGTGCCAGCAGCATCCACAGGGGTTCGAACACTGAAGCTTTCTTT. It codes for CASSIHRGSNTEAFF. The chain carries TRBV21-1 and TRBJ1-1; the table's D call, TRBD1, has no DNA check behind it. TRBV21-1 is a pseudogene locus. There are 15 residues in the CDR3.

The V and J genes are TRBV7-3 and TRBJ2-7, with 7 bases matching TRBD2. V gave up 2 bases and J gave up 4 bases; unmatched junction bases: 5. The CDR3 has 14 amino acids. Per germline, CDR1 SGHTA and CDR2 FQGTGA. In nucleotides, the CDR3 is TGTGCCAGCAGCTTAGACGGGGGGAGTTACGAGCAGTACTTC. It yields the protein CASSLDGGSYEQYF.

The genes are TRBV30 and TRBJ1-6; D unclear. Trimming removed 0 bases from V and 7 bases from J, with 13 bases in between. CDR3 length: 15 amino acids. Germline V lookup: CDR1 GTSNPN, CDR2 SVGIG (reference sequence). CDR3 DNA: TGTGCCTGGAGTGTAAGAGGGCAACCGAATTCACCCCTCCACTTT. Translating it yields CAWSVRGQPNSPLHF.

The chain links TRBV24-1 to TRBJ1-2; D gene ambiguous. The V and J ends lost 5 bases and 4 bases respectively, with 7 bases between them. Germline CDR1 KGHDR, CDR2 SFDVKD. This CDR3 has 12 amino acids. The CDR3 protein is CATSAGSYGYTF. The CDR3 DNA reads TGTGCCACCAGTGCCGGGAGCTATGGCTACACCTTC.

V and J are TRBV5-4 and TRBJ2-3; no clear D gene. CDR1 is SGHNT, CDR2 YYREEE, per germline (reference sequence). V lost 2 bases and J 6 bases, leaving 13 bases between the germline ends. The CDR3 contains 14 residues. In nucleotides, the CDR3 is TGTGCCAGCAGCTTTCAATGGGGTTCTGATACGCAGTATTTT. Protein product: CASSFQWGSDTQYF.

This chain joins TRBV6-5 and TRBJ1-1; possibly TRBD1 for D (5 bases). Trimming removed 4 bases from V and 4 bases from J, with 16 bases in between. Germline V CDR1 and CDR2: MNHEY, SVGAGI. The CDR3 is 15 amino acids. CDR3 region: CASSSQGLEGTEAFF. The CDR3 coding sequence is TGTGCCAGCAGTTCCCAGGGACTTGAAGGCACTGAAGCTTTCTTT.

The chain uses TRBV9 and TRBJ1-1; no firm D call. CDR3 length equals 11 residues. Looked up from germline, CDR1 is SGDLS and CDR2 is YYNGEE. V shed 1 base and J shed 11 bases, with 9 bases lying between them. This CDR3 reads CASSVLLRAFF. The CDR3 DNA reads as TGTGCCAGCAGCGTACTCTTAAGGGCTTTCTTT. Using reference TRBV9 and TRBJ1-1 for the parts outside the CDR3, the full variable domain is DSGVTQTPKHLITATGQRVTLRCSPRSGDLSVYWYQQSLDQGLQFLIQYYNGEERAKGNILERFSAQQFPDLHSELNLSSLELGDSALYFCASSVLLRAFFGQGTRLTVV.

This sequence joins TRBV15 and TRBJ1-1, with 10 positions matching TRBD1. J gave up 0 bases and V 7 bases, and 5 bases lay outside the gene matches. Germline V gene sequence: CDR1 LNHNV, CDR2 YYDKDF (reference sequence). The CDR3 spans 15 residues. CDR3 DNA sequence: TGTGCCACCACCCGGACAGGGGGAATGAACACTGAAGCTTTCTTT. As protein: CATTRTGGMNTEAFF. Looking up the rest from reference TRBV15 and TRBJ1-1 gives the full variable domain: DAMVIQNPRYQVTQFGKPVTLSCSQTLNHNVMYWYQQKSSQAPKLLFHYYDKDFNNEADTPDNFQSRRPNTSFCFLDIRSPGLGDTAMYLCATTRTGGMNTEAFFGQGTRLTVV.

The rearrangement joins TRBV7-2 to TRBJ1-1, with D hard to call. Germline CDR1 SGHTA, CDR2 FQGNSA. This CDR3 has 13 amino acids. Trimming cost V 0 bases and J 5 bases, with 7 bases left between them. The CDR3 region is CASSLARGTEAFF. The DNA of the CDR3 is TGTGCCAGCAGCTTAGCGAGAGGGACTGAAGCTTTCTTT.

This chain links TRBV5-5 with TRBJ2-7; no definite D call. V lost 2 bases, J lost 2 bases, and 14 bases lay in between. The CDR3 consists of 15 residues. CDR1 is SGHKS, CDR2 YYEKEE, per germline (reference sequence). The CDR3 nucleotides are TGTGCCAGCAGCTTCGACCCCAACTATACCTACGAGCAGTACTTC. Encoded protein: CASSFDPNYTYEQYF.

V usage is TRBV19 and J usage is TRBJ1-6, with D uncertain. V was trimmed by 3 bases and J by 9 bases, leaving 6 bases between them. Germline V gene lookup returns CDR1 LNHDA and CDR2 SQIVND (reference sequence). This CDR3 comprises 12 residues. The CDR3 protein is CASSMGSSPLHF. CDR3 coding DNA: TGTGCCAGTAGTATGGGTAGTTCACCCCTCCACTTT.

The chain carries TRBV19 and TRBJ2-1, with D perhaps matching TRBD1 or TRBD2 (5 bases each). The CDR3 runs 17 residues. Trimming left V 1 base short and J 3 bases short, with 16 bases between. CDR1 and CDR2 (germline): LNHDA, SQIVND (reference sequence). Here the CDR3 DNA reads TGTGCCAGTAGTATAGTGGCAGGGAGAAATAGCTACAATGAGCAGTTCTTC. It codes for CASSIVAGRNSYNEQFF.